This T cell receptor (beta chain) is from a study of blood T cell repertoires in COVID-19. Study background: From the United States, Italy and Spain came samples of acute and convalescent COVID-19.

With 6 bases removed from V and 2 bases from J, the gap between germline ends came to 19 bases. CDR1 SQVTM and CDR2 ANQGSEA come from the germline V gene. The CDR3 contains 15 residues. Produced via immunoSEQ multiplex PCR; TCRdb's table is partial and in-frame only. Here the sample spans roughly 230,000 clones, around 83% being singletons. The chain recombines TRBV29-1 with TRBJ1-1; TRBD1 is a possible D gene (6 bases). The sequencing input was peripheral blood. This TCR was sampled from a woman aged 45-60 years with acute or convalescent COVID-19. The CDR3 sequence: CSVVPGGGGNTEAFF. The CDR3 region has the DNA TGCAGCGTCGTCCCTGGGGGGGGCGGCAACACTGAAGCTTTCTTT.